This T cell receptor (beta chain) stems from a study of shared clonotypes between healthy human individuals. Whole-study findings and limits: A handful of donors had about 5% of their naive CD4 clonotypes in common.

Regarding this clone: Its antigen is not identified.

Germline CDR1 is SGHAT and CDR2 is FQNNGV. The ends were cut back, 9 bases at V and 4 bases at J, with 10 bases in the middle. This CDR3 has 12 amino acids. The method was immunoSEQ multiplex PCR; TCRdb's version includes in-frame clones alone and lacks a portion of them. This sample has 1 million to 1.2 million clones, with approximately 77% found just once. The sample comprised memory CD4+ T cells from PBMCs. Subset in this sample: CD45RA-negative fraction. The chain uses TRBV11-2 and TRBJ2-1; maybe TRBD1 (5 bases). The TCR originated in a man between 18 and 35 years old in good health. Some clones in this sample may be carry-over from other donors' samples. In nucleotides, the CDR3 is TGTGCCAGTAAGCAGGGATACAATGAGCAGTTCTTC. Translation: CASKQGYNEQFF.